Reported below is one T cell receptor beta chain. The data are from a study of blood T cell repertoires in COVID-19. As for the study in general: The samples span acute and convalescent COVID-19 from the United States, Italy and Spain. Sources were T cells, B-cell-depleted T cells, or PBMCs; the material itself was cDNA or gDNA.

Trimming left V 1 base short and J 1 base short, with 21 bases between. The CDR3 covers 19 residues. From germline, CDR1 is SGHDT and CDR2 YYEEEE. Original processing methods: Scientists estimated how many nucleated cells there were by amplifying reference gene primers. Generated by immunoSEQ multiplex PCR, the TCRdb table keeps only in-frame clones and is missing some. V, J and clone size were drawn from that table, and D and trimming were deduced from the DNA. The sample lists about 49,000 clones, 84% occurring once. The source is a man aged 50 to 60 with acute or convalescent COVID-19. Sequencing was done on a sample of peripheral blood. V gene TRBV5-6 combines with J gene TRBJ1-3; the D gene is possibly TRBD1 (6 bases). The CDR3 DNA reads TGTGCCAGCAGCTTGACCGGGACACGCCGGCCGCCTTCTGGAAACACCATATATTTT. Protein sequence: CASSLTGTRRPPSGNTIYF.